These T cell receptor beta chains were read from a single sample in a study of cytomegalovirus exposure and HLA in healthy donors. Generated by immunoSEQ multiplex PCR, the TCRdb table keeps only in-frame clones and is missing some. The sample consists of some 210,000 clones, roughly 84% of them appearing once. The sequenced sample consisted of PBMCs. The receptors were gathered from a woman younger than 30 in good health and CMV-seropositive. The CDR3 runs from the conserved cysteine through the conserved F or W. Fields, in order: CDR3 length, clone size, J gene, V gene, D gene, CDR3 DNA, CDR3 protein. The D gene is left open where the match is weak. For some rows the clone size is stated as once, few or many, or as a class when expanded; others skip it.

length: 16
size: NA
J: TRBJ2-1
V: TRBV2
D: NA
DNA: TGTGCCAGCAGTGATGAGGGGTGGGGACTGCTTTATGAGCAGTTCTTC
CDR3: CASSDEGWGLLYEQFF

length: 16
size: NA
J: TRBJ1-4
V: TRBV5-5
D: NA
DNA: TGTGCCAGCAGCTTAATCCTAGCGGGGGGCACTGAAAAACTGTTTTTT
CDR3: CASSLILAGGTEKLFF

length: 15
size: NA
J: TRBJ2-5
V: TRBV5-6
D: NA
DNA: TGTGCCAGCAGCTTGGAACAGGGCGGCCAAGAGACCCAGTACTTC
CDR3: CASSLEQGGQETQYF

length: 14
size: NA
J: TRBJ2-3
V: TRBV27
D: NA
DNA: TGTGCCAGCAGTTTCGGGGGTTCAGGTAATACGCAGTATTTT
CDR3: CASSFGGSGNTQYF

length: 16
size: few
J: TRBJ2-2
V: TRBV5-1
D: TRBD2
DNA: TGCGCCAGCAGCTTGGCCGGGGGAGCGGGAACCGGGGAGCTGTTTTTT
CDR3: CASSLAGGAGTGELFF

length: 16
size: NA
J: TRBJ2-7
V: TRBV5-1
D: TRBD1
DNA: TGCGCCAGCAGCCATCCCGGGACAGGGGTTTCAGGCGAGCAGTACTTC
CDR3: CASSHPGTGVSGEQYF

length: 16
size: NA
J: TRBJ1-2
V: TRBV7-9
D: TRBD1
DNA: TGTGCCAGCAGCTTAGCCGGGACAGGGGGAGTCTATGGCTACACCTTC
CDR3: CASSLAGTGGVYGYTF

length: 14
size: few
J: TRBJ1-3
V: TRBV2
D: NA
DNA: TGTGCCAGTCGGGACACCAACTCTGGAAACACCATATATTTT
CDR3: CASRDTNSGNTIYF

length: 16
size: NA
J: TRBJ2-1
V: TRBV11-2
D: TRBD2
DNA: TGTGCCAGCAGCCAATTTAGCGGGAGTACCTACAATGAGCAGTTCTTC
CDR3: CASSQFSGSTYNEQFF

length: 15
size: NA
J: TRBJ2-7
V: TRBV5-1
D: TRBD1
DNA: TGCGCCAGCAGTCCCGGGACAGGTACTTTCTACGAGCAGTACTTC
CDR3: CASSPGTGTFYEQYF

length: 15
size: NA
J: TRBJ1-5
V: TRBV5-1
D: TRBD1
DNA: TGCGCCAGCAGCTTGGGGACAGGGGTTGATCAGCCCCAGCATTTT
CDR3: CASSLGTGVDQPQHF

length: 15
size: NA
J: TRBJ2-3
V: TRBV5-1
D: NA
DNA: TGCGCCAGCAGATCCACAGGGTGGTGGACAGATACGCAGTATTTT
CDR3: CASRSTGWWTDTQYF

length: 18
size: NA
J: TRBJ2-5
V: TRBV28
D: TRBD2
DNA: TGTGCCAGCAGGGCACCGGGACTAGCGGATCCAAGGGGGGAGACCCAGTACTTC
CDR3: CASRAPGLADPRGETQYF

length: 13
size: NA
J: TRBJ2-7
V: TRBV7-9
D: NA
DNA: TGTGCCAGCAGCTTAGGGGAGGTCAGCGGGCAGTACTTC
CDR3: CASSLGEVSGQYF

length: 15
size: once
J: TRBJ2-7
V: TRBV5-1
D: TRBD1
DNA: TGCGCCAGCAGCCGCAGACAGGGCTTGCAAAACGAGCAGTACTTC
CDR3: CASSRRQGLQNEQYF

length: 14
size: once
J: TRBJ1-1
V: TRBV28
D: NA
DNA: TGTGCCAGCAGCGGCCGGGGGACCGAGGCTGAAGCTTTCTTT
CDR3: CASSGRGTEAEAFF

length: 15
size: NA
J: TRBJ2-7
V: TRBV28
D: TRBD2
DNA: TGTGCCAGCATCCTTGGACTAGCGGGGACCTACGAGCAGTACTTC
CDR3: CASILGLAGTYEQYF

length: 15
size: NA
J: TRBJ2-7
V: TRBV18
D: TRBD2
DNA: TGTGCCAGCTCATCCTGGGAGCGGGGGAACTACGAGCAGTACTTC
CDR3: CASSSWERGNYEQYF

length: 13
size: NA
J: TRBJ2-7
V: TRBV6-1
D: NA
DNA: TGTGCCAGCAGGCCCTACAGCTCCTACGAGCAGTACTTC
CDR3: CASRPYSSYEQYF

length: 13
size: NA
J: TRBJ2-7
V: TRBV11-3
D: NA
DNA: TGTGCCAGCAGCCTACCGGGGGACGACGAGCAGTACTTC
CDR3: CASSLPGDDEQYF

length: 15
size: NA
J: TRBJ1-2
V: TRBV28
D: NA
DNA: TGTGCCAGCAGTCCTCCAGAGGAAAATAGCTATGGCTACACCTTC
CDR3: CASSPPEENSYGYTF

length: 12
size: NA
J: TRBJ1-5
V: TRBV28
D: NA
DNA: TGTGCCAGCAGTTTCCTCAATCAGCCCCAGCATTTT
CDR3: CASSFLNQPQHF

length: 15
size: NA
J: TRBJ2-1
V: TRBV7-8
D: TRBD1
DNA: TGTGCCAGCAGCTTAGTGGGACAGGTAATTTATGAGCAGTTCTTC
CDR3: CASSLVGQVIYEQFF

length: 11
size: NA
J: TRBJ1-2
V: TRBV28
D: NA
DNA: TGTGCCAGCAGACTCTTCTATGGCTACACCTTC
CDR3: CASRLFYGYTF

length: 16
size: once
J: TRBJ1-4
V: TRBV4-1
D: NA
DNA: TGCGCCAGCAGCCAAGAGGATAGGGGTACTAATGAAAAACTGTTTTTT
CDR3: CASSQEDRGTNEKLFF

length: 14
size: NA
J: TRBJ1-3
V: TRBV4-2
D: NA
DNA: TGTGCCAGCAGCTTGGGGAGGAGGGACAACACCATATATTTT
CDR3: CASSLGRRDNTIYF

length: 15
size: NA
J: TRBJ2-7
V: TRBV18
D: NA
DNA: TGTGCCAGCTCACCACCGACAACTAGCTTACCCGAGCAGTACTTC
CDR3: CASSPPTTSLPEQYF

length: 15
size: NA
J: TRBJ1-1
V: TRBV5-4
D: NA
DNA: TGTGCCAGCAGCTTTAGCGGGAACAGCGGTGTGTGGGCTTTCTTT
CDR3: CASSFSGNSGVWAFF

length: 14
size: once
J: TRBJ2-5
V: TRBV29-1
D: NA
DNA: TGCAGCGTTGAAGTTACCGGGGTACAAGAGACCCAGTACTTC
CDR3: CSVEVTGVQETQYF

length: 16
size: NA
J: TRBJ2-3
V: TRBV10-3
D: TRBD2
DNA: TGTGCCATCAGTGAGAGGGGTAGCGGGTTGGCAGATACGCAGTATTTT
CDR3: CAISERGSGLADTQYF

length: 16
size: NA
J: TRBJ2-2
V: TRBV27
D: TRBD2
DNA: TGTGCCAGCAGCCTTCGCAGCGGGACGAACACCGGGGAGCTGTTTTTT
CDR3: CASSLRSGTNTGELFF

length: 15
size: NA
J: TRBJ1-2
V: TRBV15
D: TRBD1
DNA: TGTGCCACCAGCAGAGGCGGACAGGTACCGGATGGCTACACCTTC
CDR3: CATSRGGQVPDGYTF

length: 15
size: NA
J: TRBJ2-7
V: TRBV7-6
D: TRBD2
DNA: TGTGCCAGCAGCCCCAGGACTAGCGGGAGGTCCCAGCAGTACTTC
CDR3: CASSPRTSGRSQQYF

length: 15
size: NA
J: TRBJ2-7
V: TRBV28
D: TRBD2
DNA: TGTGCCAGCAGTCCCCATGATAGCGGGAGTTACGAGCAGTACTTC
CDR3: CASSPHDSGSYEQYF

length: 12
size: NA
J: TRBJ2-1
V: TRBV10-3
D: NA
DNA: TGTGCCATCAAGGACTACGGCGATGAGCAGTTCTTC
CDR3: CAIKDYGDEQFF

length: 15
size: once
J: TRBJ2-2
V: TRBV2
D: NA
DNA: TGTGCCAGCACTAGCGGGACAGGGAACACCGGGGAGCTGTTTTTT
CDR3: CASTSGTGNTGELFF

length: 17
size: NA
J: TRBJ2-1
V: TRBV5-1
D: TRBD1
DNA: TGCGCCAGCCTCGATCCTGCAAACAGGGGGCGTAAGGATGAGCAGTTCTTC
CDR3: CASLDPANRGRKDEQFF

length: 14
size: NA
J: TRBJ1-2
V: TRBV7-9
D: TRBD1
DNA: TGTGCCAGCAGCTTAGCGGACAGGAGCAATGGCTACACCTTC
CDR3: CASSLADRSNGYTF

length: 13
size: NA
J: TRBJ1-2
V: TRBV7-2
D: NA
DNA: TGTGCCAGCAGCTACAGGGTTGGCTATGGCTACACCTTC
CDR3: CASSYRVGYGYTF

length: 16
size: NA
J: TRBJ2-7
V: TRBV5-4
D: NA
DNA: TGTGCCAGCAGCTTGGCAGCAACGAGACAATCCTACGAGCAGTACTTC
CDR3: CASSLAATRQSYEQYF

length: 11
size: NA
J: TRBJ2-7
V: TRBV14
D: NA
DNA: TGTGCCAGCAGCCAAGTCTCCGAGCAGTACTTC
CDR3: CASSQVSEQYF

length: 14
size: NA
J: TRBJ2-7
V: TRBV7-6
D: TRBD1
DNA: TGTGCCAGCAGCCAAGTAGACAGGGGGCCCGAGCAGTACTTC
CDR3: CASSQVDRGPEQYF

length: 15
size: NA
J: TRBJ1-1
V: TRBV9
D: NA
DNA: TGTGCCAGCAGCGAAGGGACATGGAAGAACACTGAAGCTTTCTTT
CDR3: CASSEGTWKNTEAFF

length: 13
size: NA
J: TRBJ2-7
V: TRBV19
D: TRBD1
DNA: TGTGCCAGTAGACGGACAGGGGCCTACGAGCAGTACTTC
CDR3: CASRRTGAYEQYF

length: 13
size: NA
J: TRBJ2-7
V: TRBV9
D: NA
DNA: TGTGCCAGCAGCGTAACGGGTGCCTACGAGCAGTACTTC
CDR3: CASSVTGAYEQYF

length: 15
size: NA
J: TRBJ2-1
V: TRBV28
D: TRBD2
DNA: TGTGCCAGCAGTTACGGGACTAGCGGCTACAATGAGCAGTTCTTC
CDR3: CASSYGTSGYNEQFF